This entry concerns a single T cell receptor beta chain. This CDR3 is 17 amino acids long. In germline, CDR1 is LGHNA, CDR2 YNFKEQ. Losses at the gene ends were 3 bases for V and 6 bases for J; bases not matched to a gene: 15. This entry is derived from a study of cytomegalovirus exposure and HLA in healthy donors. Researchers ran the PCR with 60 Vbeta and 13 Jbeta primers. TCRdb's table, derived via immunoSEQ multiplex PCR, lists solely in-frame clones and lacks some. The profile shows approximately 100,000 clones, roughly three fifths of them singletons. The chain carries TRBV4-2 and TRBJ1-2, with 8 bases that match TRBD1. The sequence came from a man in his 60s in good health and CMV-seronegative. Sequences were obtained from PBMCs. The CDR3 loop is CASSQPSAFDRGNGYTF. Written as DNA, the CDR3 is TGTGCCAGCAGCCAGCCCTCAGCGTTTGACAGGGGCAATGGCTACACCTTC.